Listed here are 21 T cell receptor beta chains from one sample, sequenced in a study of blood T cell repertoires in COVID-19. TCRdb keeps only in-frame clones here, not all; method: immunoSEQ multiplex PCR. Seen here are roughly 74,000 clones, almost 85% observed once, and the top ten hold around a third. Sequencing was done on a sample of peripheral blood. The receptors derive from a man between 65 and 85 years old with acute or convalescent COVID-19.

In its sample, this clone was seen once. The rearrangement uses TRBV18 and TRBJ1-2; TRBD1 aligns across 8 bases. CDR1 is KGHSH, CDR2 LQKENI, per germline. Trimming took 3 bases from V and 5 from J; bases not matched to a gene: 11. The CDR3 sequence is 16 residues long. For the CDR3, the DNA is TGTGCCAGCTCACCCGACTCAGGGGGCAATCGGTATGGCTACACCTTC. Protein: CASSPDSGGNRYGYTF.

This chain joins TRBV4-3 and TRBJ2-1; D is ambiguous. Deletions cut 0 bases from V and 4 bases from J, with 19 bases between. Germline loops: CDR1 LGHNA, CDR2 YSLEER. The CDR3 is made up of 18 amino acids. In DNA, the CDR3 is TGCGCCAGCAGCCAAGACCTAAGGCCCGGGTTGCCTTACAATGAGCAGTTCTTC. This translates into CASSQDLRPGLPYNEQFF.

The genes are TRBV5-1 and TRBJ1-2; 7 bases agree with TRBD1. Unmatched junction bases numbered 6, after V lost 0 bases and J lost 7 bases. CDR3 length: 14 amino acids. Germline V CDR1 and CDR2: SGHRS, YFSETQ. CDR3 coding DNA: TGCGCCAGCAGCTTGGAGGGGGCGCCGGCTGGCTACACCTTC. Amino acids: CASSLEGAPAGYTF.

This clone was recorded only once. J is TRBJ1-5 and V is TRBV27, with D perhaps TRBD1 (5 bases). CDR3 length equals 16 residues. V was trimmed by 5 bases and J by 4 bases, leaving 18 bases between them. Germline lookup yields CDR1 MNHEY and CDR2 SMNVEV (reference sequence). This chain's CDR3 is CASSNTGVRGNQPQHF. DNA of the CDR3: TGTGCCAGCAGTAATACGGGGGTAAGAGGGAATCAGCCCCAGCATTTT.

The DNA for the CDR3 is TGTGCCAGCAGCTCAGAGGCAGGGCCCACCGGGGAGCTGTTTTTT. Translating it yields CASSSEAGPTGELFF. V gene TRBV7-9 combines with J gene TRBJ2-2, with D perhaps TRBD1 (5 bases). Germline lookup yields CDR1 SEHNR and CDR2 FQNEAQ (reference sequence). CDR3 length equals 15 residues. V was pared by 4 bases and J by 4 bases, with 13 bases between.

This chain links TRBV4-3 with TRBJ2-2; weak D call: TRBD2 (6 bases). The V end lost 1 base, the J end lost 3 bases, and 12 bases lay between the germline ends. CDR3 length equals 16 residues. The germline V gene encodes CDR1 LGHNA and CDR2 YSLEER. The CDR3 region has the DNA TGCGCCAGCAGCCAAGGGATGGGGGGTTACACCGGGGAGCTGTTTTTT. The encoded protein is CASSQGMGGYTGELFF.

This clone was seen more than once but under ten times. J is TRBJ1-2 and V is TRBV27, with D possibly TRBD1 on 6 matching bases. V was clipped by 5 bases and J by 2 bases, with 15 bases between them. This CDR3 has 15 amino acids. Germline CDR1 MNHEY, CDR2 SMNVEV (reference sequence). The CDR3 nucleotides are TGTGCCAGCAGTCCATGGACAGAGCTAAACTATGGCTACACCTTC. Translating it yields CASSPWTELNYGYTF.

The chain joins TRBV15 to TRBJ2-7; tentatively, D is TRBD2 (5 bases). The length of the CDR3 is 12 residues. Trimming took 11 bases from V and 3 from J, leaving 14 bases between them. The V gene's germline CDR1 is LNHNV and CDR2 YYDKDF (reference sequence). The CDR3 is CALLGLYYEQYF. CDR3 in DNA: TGTGCCCTCCTTGGACTGTACTACGAGCAGTACTTC.

The chain employs TRBV5-1 and TRBJ2-7; 7 nucleotides align to TRBD1. With 8 bases clipped from V and 1 base from J, the junction kept 3 bases outside the gene matches. This CDR3 is 12 amino acids long. Germline V gene lookup returns CDR1 SGHRS and CDR2 YFSETQ. The CDR3 DNA reads as TGCGCCAGTAGGGACAGATCCTACGAGCAGTACTTC. It codes for CASRDRSYEQYF.

This clone was counted only a few times. The rearrangement uses TRBV3-1 (or the pseudogene TRBV3-2) and TRBJ2-2; D unresolved. The CDR3 runs to 11 residues. Looked up from germline, CDR1 is LGHDT and CDR2 is YNNKEL (reference sequence). The V gene lost 7 bases and the J gene lost 8 bases, with 8 bases spanning the gap. The CDR3: CASNPKGELFF. The CDR3 nucleotides are TGTGCCAGCAATCCTAAGGGGGAGCTGTTTTTT.

The chain uses TRBV16 and TRBJ2-5; TRBD2 is a possible D gene (5 bases). Germline V gene lookup returns CDR1 KGHSY and CDR2 FQNENV. The ends were cut back, 2 bases at V and 2 bases at J, with 12 bases in the middle. This CDR3 region has 15 residues. The CDR3 DNA sequence: TGTGCCAGCAGCCAACTAACAGCGGAACAAGAGACCCAGTACTTC. Protein: CASSQLTAEQETQYF.

The chain couples TRBV10-2 to TRBJ2-2; 7 bases map to TRBD1. This CDR3 comprises 14 residues. With V trimmed by 8 bases and J by 0 bases, 3 bases remained unmatched. Germline assignment: CDR1 WSHSY and CDR2 SAAADI. In DNA, the CDR3 is TGCGCCAGCGGGGGACAGACGAACACCGGGGAGCTGTTTTTT. This encodes CASGGQTNTGELFF.

The rearrangement uses TRBV6-5 and TRBJ2-7; 7 bases map to TRBD1. The trim removed 4 bases at V and 3 bases at J, leaving 6 bases unmatched. The germline V gene encodes CDR1 MNHEY and CDR2 SVGAGI. CDR3 length equals 14 residues. The CDR3 sequence: CASSLDRVLYEQYF. The DNA of the CDR3 is TGTGCCAGCAGTTTAGACAGGGTGCTCTACGAGCAGTACTTC.

V gene TRBV19 combines with J gene TRBJ1-2; 9 positions agree with TRBD1. The ends lost 5 bases at V and 2 bases at J; junction bases unmatched: 6. The CDR3 is 15 amino acids. The germline V gene encodes CDR1 LNHDA and CDR2 SQIVND (reference sequence). The CDR3 sequence: CASSPWTGDNYGYTF. CDR3 sequence (DNA): TGTGCCAGTAGTCCATGGACAGGGGACAACTATGGCTACACCTTC.

The rearrangement links TRBV3-1 (or the pseudogene TRBV3-2) to TRBJ1-1; tentatively, D is TRBD1 (6 bases). Trimming pared 7 bases from V and 1 base from J, leaving 10 bases between. The CDR3 has 13 residues. Germline V gives CDR1 LGHDT, CDR2 YNNKEL (reference sequence). CDR3 sequence reads: CASTLGANTEAFF. In DNA, the CDR3 is TGTGCCAGCACCCTGGGGGCGAACACTGAAGCTTTCTTT.

The chain uses TRBV5-5 and TRBJ1-3; no clear D. The CDR3 covers 13 residues. Per the germline V gene, CDR1 is SGHKS and CDR2 is YYEKEE (reference sequence). Trimming cost V 0 bases and J 8 bases, with 9 bases left between them. CDR3 sequence (DNA): TGTGCCAGCAGCTTGGCCGAGGGATACACCATATATTTT. Translation: CASSLAEGYTIYF.

V is TRBV6-5 and J is TRBJ1-1; D remains ambiguous. This CDR3 comprises 15 residues. V lost 6 bases and J 0 bases, leaving 14 bases between the germline ends. CDR1 and CDR2 from the germline V gene are MNHEY and SVGAGI. The CDR3 is CASRRLPEMNTEAFF. In DNA form, the CDR3 reads TGTGCCAGCAGACGACTCCCCGAGATGAACACTGAAGCTTTCTTT.

In its sample, this clone was seen a few times. J is TRBJ1-3 and V is TRBV28; D is perhaps TRBD1 (6 bases). The CDR3 runs 16 residues. CDR1 is MDHEN and CDR2 is SYDVKM in the germline V gene. V lost 4 bases, J lost 4 bases, and 17 bases lay in between. The CDR3 nucleotides are TGTGCCAGCAGTTCCCCACAGGGTTCGTTCGGAAACACCATATATTTT. Protein product: CASSSPQGSFGNTIYF. Looking up the rest from reference TRBV28 and TRBJ1-3 gives the full variable domain: DVKVTQSSRYLVKRTGEKVFLECVQDMDHENMFWYRQDPGLGLRLIYFSYDVKMKEKGDIPEGYSVSREKKERFSLILESASTNQTSMYLCASSSPQGSFGNTIYFGEGSWLTVV.

The genes are TRBV5-6 and TRBJ1-1; D ambiguous. CDR1 is SGHDT, CDR2 YYEEEE, per germline. Trimming removed 2 bases from V and 4 bases from J, with 9 bases in between. The CDR3 loop spans 13 amino acids. This CDR3 is CASSFKGGTEAFF. The DNA for the CDR3 is TGTGCCAGCAGCTTCAAGGGAGGCACTGAAGCTTTCTTT.

This clone was detected only once. The V gene is TRBV6-5, the J gene TRBJ1-2; no clear D gene. Trimming removed 0 bases at V and 2 bases at J, with 7 bases between. Looked up from germline, CDR1 is MNHEY and CDR2 is SVGAGI. This CDR3 spans 14 amino acids. The DNA of the CDR3 is TGTGCCAGCAGTTACTCGGCGGCCAACTATGGCTACACCTTC. Translation gives CASSYSAANYGYTF.

This sequence joins TRBV5-1 and TRBJ1-3, with TRBD1 matching 7 bases. The CDR3 totals 14 residues. The V segment lost 5 bases and the J segment 2 bases; nucleotides outside the gene matches: 4. Germline V gene sequence: CDR1 SGHRS, CDR2 YFSETQ. The CDR3 nucleotides are TGCGCCAGCAGTCCAGGGGGTCCTGGAAACACCATATATTTT. This encodes CASSPGGPGNTIYF. The whole variable domain, remainder taken from reference TRBV5-1 and TRBJ1-3, is KAGVTQTPRYLIKTRGQQVTLSCSPISGHRSVSWYQQTPGQGLQFLFEYFSETQRNKGNFPGRFSGRQFSNSRSEMNVSTLELGDSALYLCASSPGGPGNTIYFGEGSWLTVV.